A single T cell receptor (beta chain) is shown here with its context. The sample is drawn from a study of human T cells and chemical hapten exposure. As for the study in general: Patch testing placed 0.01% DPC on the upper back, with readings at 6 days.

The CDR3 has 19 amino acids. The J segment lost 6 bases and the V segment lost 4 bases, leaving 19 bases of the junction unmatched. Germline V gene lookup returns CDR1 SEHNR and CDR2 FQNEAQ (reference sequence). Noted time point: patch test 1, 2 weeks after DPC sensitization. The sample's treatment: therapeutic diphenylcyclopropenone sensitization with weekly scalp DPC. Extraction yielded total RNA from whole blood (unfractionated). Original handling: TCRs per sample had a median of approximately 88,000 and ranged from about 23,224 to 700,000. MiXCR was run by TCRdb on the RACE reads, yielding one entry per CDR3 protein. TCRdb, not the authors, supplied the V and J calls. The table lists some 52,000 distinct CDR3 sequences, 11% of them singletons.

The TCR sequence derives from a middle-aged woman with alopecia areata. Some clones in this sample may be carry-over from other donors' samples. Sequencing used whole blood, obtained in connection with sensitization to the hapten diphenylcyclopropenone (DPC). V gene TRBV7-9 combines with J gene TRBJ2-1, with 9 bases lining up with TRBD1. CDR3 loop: CASSSRTGVHWSVVNEQFF. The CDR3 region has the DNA TGTGCCAGCAGCTCCCGGACAGGGGTTCATTGGTCTGTGGTCAATGAGCAGTTCTTC.